This section outlines one TCR beta chain sequence together with its context. The sample originates from a study of blood T cell repertoires in COVID-19. The V and J ends lost 5 bases and 8 bases respectively, with 18 bases between them. CDR3 length: 14 amino acids. CDR1 and CDR2 from the germline V gene are MNHEY and SVGAGI. Only in-frame clones appear in the TCRdb table, and some are missing; sequencing was by immunoSEQ multiplex PCR. The repertoire holds approximately 270,000 clones, with 80% to 85% as singletons. Sequenced: peripheral blood. J is TRBJ1-2 and V is TRBV6-5; D is unresolved. This clonotype was sampled from a person between 65 and 79 years old with COVID-19, enrolled during active disease. CDR3 residues: CASSIRDASGGYTF. In nucleotides, the CDR3 is TGTGCCAGCAGTATACGGGATGCCTCGGGGGGCTACACCTTC.